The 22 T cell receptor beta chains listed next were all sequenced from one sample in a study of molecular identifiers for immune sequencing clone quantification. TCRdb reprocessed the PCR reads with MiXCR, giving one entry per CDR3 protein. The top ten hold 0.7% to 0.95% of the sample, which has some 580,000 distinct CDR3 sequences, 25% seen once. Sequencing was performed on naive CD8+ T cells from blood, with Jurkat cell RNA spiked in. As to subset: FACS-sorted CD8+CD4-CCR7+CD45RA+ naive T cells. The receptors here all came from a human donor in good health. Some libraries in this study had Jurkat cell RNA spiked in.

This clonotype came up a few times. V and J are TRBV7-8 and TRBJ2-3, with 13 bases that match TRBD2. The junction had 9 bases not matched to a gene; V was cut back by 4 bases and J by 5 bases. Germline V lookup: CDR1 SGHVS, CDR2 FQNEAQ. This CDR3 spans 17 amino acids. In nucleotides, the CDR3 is TGTGCCAGCAGCTCCAGACTAGCGGGGGGAGGGGAAGATACGCAGTATTTT. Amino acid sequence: CASSSRLAGGGEDTQYF. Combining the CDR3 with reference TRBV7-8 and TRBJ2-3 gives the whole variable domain GAGVSQSPRYKVAKRGQDVALRCDPISGHVSLFWYQQALGQGPEFLTYFQNEAQLDKSGLPSDRFFAERPEGSVSTLKIQRTQQEDSAVYLCASSSRLAGGGEDTQYFGPGTRLTVL.

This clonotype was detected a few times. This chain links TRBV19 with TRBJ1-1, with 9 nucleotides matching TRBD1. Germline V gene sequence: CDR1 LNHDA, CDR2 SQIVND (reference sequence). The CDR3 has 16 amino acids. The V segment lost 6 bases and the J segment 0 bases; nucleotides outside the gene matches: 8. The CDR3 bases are TGTGCCAGTAGCTCCCCGGGACAGGGAGTGAACACTGAAGCTTTCTTT. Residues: CASSSPGQGVNTEAFF.

The CDR3 loop is CASSYSGGIYEQYF. The CDR3 coding sequence is TGTGCCAGCAGCTATAGCGGGGGGATCTACGAGCAGTACTTC. The chain carries TRBV7-9 and TRBJ2-7, with 10 bases matching TRBD2. This CDR3 region has 14 residues. V trimming: 4 bases; J trimming: 3 bases; junction bases outside the gene matches: 3. In germline, CDR1 is SEHNR, CDR2 FQNEAQ (reference sequence).

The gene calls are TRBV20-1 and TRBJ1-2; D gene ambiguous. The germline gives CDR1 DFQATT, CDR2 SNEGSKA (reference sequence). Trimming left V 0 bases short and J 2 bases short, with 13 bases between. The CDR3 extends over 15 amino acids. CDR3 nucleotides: TGCAGTGCTAGAGACCCGGGAGAAGCGAACTATGGCTACACCTTC. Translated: CSARDPGEANYGYTF.

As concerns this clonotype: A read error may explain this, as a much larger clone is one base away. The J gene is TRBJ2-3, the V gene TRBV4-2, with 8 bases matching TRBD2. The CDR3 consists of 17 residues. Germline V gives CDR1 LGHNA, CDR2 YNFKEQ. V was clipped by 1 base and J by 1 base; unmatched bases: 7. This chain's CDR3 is CASSQGVAGTGTDTQYF. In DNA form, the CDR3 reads TGTGCCAGCAGCCAAGGGGTAGCGGGGACTGGCACAGATACGCAGTATTTT.

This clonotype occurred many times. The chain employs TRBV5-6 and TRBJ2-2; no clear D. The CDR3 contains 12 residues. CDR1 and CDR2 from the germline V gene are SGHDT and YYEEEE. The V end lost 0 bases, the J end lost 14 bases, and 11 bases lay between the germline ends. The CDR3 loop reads CASSLVSHHLFF. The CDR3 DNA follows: TGTGCCAGCAGCTTGGTATCACACCACCTGTTTTTT.

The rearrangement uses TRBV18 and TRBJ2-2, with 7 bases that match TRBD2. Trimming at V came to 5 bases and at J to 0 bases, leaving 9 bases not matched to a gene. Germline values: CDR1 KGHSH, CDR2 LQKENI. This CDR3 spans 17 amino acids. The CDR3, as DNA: TGTGCCAGCTCAGAGCCGGGACTACTAGCGAACACCGGGGAGCTGTTTTTT. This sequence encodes CASSEPGLLANTGELFF.

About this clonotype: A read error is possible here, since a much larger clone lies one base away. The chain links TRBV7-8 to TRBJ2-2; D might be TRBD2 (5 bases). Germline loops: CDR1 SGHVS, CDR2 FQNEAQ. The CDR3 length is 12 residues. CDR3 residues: CASRKNTGELSF. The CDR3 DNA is TGTGCCAGCAGGAAGAACACCGGGGAGCTGTCTTTT.

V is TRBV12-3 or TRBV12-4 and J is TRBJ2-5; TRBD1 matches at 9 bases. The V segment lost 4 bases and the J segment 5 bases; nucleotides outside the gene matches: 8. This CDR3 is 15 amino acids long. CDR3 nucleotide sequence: TGTGCCAGCAGTTCGCAGGGACAGGGTGGGGAGACCCAGTACTTC. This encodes CASSSQGQGGETQYF.

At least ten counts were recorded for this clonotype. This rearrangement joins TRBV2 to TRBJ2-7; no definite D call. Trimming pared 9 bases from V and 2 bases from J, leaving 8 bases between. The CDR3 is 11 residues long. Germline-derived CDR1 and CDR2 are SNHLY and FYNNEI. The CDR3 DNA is TGTGCCAGGGGCACCGCCTACGAGCAGTACTTC. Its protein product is CARGTAYEQYF.

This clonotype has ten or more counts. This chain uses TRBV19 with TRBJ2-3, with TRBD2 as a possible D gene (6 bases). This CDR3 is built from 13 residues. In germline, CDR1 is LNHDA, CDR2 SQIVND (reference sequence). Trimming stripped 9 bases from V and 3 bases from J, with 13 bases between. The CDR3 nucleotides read TGTGCCAGCGCAACAGGAGGGACAGATACGCAGTATTTT. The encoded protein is CASATGGTDTQYF.

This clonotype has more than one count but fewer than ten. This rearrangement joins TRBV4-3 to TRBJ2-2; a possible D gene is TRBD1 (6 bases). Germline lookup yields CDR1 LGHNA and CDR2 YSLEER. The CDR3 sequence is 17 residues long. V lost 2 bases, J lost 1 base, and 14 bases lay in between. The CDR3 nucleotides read TGCGCCAGCAGCCAATGGGACAACCCAATGAACACCGGGGAGCTGTTTTTT. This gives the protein CASSQWDNPMNTGELFF.

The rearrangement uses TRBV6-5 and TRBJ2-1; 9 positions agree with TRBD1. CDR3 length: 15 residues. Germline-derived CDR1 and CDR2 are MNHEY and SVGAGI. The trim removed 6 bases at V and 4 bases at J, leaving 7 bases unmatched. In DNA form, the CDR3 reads TGTGCCAGCAGCACGGGACAGGGACCTTACAATGAGCAGTTCTTC. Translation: CASSTGQGPYNEQFF.

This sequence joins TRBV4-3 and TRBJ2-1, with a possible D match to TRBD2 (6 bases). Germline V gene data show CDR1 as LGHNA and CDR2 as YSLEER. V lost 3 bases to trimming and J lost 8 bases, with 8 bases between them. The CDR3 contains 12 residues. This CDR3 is CASSHPGDEQFF. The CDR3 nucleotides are TGCGCCAGCAGCCACCCGGGGGATGAGCAGTTCTTC.

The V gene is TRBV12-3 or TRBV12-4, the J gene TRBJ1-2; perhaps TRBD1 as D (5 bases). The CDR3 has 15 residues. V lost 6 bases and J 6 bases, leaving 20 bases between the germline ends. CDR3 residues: CASRSEGPGMDGYTF. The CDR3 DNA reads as TGTGCCAGCAGGTCCGAGGGGCCGGGGATGGATGGCTACACCTTC.

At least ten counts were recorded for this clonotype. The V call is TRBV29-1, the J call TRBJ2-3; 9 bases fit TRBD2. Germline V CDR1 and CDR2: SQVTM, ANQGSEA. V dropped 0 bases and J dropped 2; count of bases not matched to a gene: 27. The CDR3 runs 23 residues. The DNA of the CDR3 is TGCAGCGTTGAAGATTGGGGGCACGAAGGGACTAGCATCCCTGACAATCCCACAGATACGCAGTATTTT. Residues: CSVEDWGHEGTSIPDNPTDTQYF.

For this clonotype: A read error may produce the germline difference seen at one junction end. For the CDR3, the DNA is TGCGCCAGCGGCCAAGGGGCCCGAGCAGTGAACACTGAAGCTTTCTTT. Residues: CASGQGARAVNTEAFF. The chain links TRBV4-3 to TRBJ1-1, with D tentatively TRBD1 (5 bases). The CDR3 covers 16 residues. Germline V gene lookup returns CDR1 LGHNA and CDR2 YSLEER.

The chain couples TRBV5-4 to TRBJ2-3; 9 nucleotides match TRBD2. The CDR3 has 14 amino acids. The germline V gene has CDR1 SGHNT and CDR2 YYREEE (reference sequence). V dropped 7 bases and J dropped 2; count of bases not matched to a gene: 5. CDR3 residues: CASSSGGNTDTQYF. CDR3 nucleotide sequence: TGTGCCAGCTCCAGCGGGGGGAACACAGATACGCAGTATTTT.

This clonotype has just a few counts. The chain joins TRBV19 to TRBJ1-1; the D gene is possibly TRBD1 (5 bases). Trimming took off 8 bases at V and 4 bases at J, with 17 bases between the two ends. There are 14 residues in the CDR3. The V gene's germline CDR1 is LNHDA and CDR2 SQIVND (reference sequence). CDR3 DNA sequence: TGTGCCAGTGGAAGACAGCCTCGGGGCACTGAAGCTTTCTTT. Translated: CASGRQPRGTEAFF.

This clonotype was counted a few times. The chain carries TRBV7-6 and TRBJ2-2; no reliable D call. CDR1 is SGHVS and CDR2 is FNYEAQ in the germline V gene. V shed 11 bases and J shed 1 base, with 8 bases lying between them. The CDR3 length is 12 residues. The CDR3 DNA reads TGTGCCGCTAAACTGAACACCGGGGAGCTGTTTTTT. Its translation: CAAKLNTGELFF.

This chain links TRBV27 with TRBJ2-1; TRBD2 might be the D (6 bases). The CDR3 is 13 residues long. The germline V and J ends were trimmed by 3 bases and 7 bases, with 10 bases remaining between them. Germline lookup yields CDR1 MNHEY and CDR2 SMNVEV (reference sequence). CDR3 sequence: CASSFSGTNEQFF. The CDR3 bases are TGTGCCAGCAGTTTCTCCGGGACTAATGAGCAGTTCTTC.

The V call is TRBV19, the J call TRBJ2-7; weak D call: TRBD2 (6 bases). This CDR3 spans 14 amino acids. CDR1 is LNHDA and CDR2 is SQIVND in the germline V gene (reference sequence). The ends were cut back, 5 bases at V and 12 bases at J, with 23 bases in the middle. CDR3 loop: CASSPRPGDPFLYF. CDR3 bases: TGTGCCAGTAGTCCGCGTCCGGGGGACCCATTTTTGTACTTC.